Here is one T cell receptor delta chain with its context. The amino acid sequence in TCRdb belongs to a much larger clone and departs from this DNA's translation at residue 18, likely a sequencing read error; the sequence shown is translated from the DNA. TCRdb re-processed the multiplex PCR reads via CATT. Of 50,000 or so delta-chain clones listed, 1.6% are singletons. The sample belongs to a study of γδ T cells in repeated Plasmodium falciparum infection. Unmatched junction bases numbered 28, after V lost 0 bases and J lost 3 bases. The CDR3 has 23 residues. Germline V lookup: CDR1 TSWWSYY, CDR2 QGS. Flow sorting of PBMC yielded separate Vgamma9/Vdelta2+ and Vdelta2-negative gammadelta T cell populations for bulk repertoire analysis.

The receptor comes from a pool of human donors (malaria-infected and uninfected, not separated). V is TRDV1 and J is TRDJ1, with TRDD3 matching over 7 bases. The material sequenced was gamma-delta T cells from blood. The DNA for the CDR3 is TGTGCTCTTGGGGAACTTACCCTTTCCGGCAGTCCTGGGGGCTACAAGTACGCCGATAAACTCATCTTT. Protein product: CALGELTLSGSPGGYKYADKLIF.